The next 29 T cell receptor beta chains were all read from a single sample in a study of cytomegalovirus exposure and HLA in healthy donors (dated 2017 in TCRdb). The library was prepared using the immunoSEQ multiplex PCR assay. For the multiplex PCR, a mixture combining 60 forward primers for TCR Vbeta segments and 13 reverse primers for TCR Jbeta segments was used. TCRdb's version of the immuneACCESS table is confined to in-frame rearrangements and falls short of the full clone set. An unresolved V gene accounts for under half of the shortfall where checked; the remainder is of unknown origin. The sample table contains 65,000 to 85,000 clones; only one count was recorded for roughly 82% of them. The ten most abundant clones make up 9.5% to 13% of the sample. The sequenced sample was PBMCs. These receptors originate from a male donor in good health and CMV-seropositive.

The chain carries TRBV19 and TRBJ1-1, with TRBD1 identical over 8 bases. The length of the CDR3 is 15 residues. Germline values: CDR1 LNHDA, CDR2 SQIVND (reference sequence). Trimming at V came to 6 bases and at J to 2 bases, leaving 8 bases not matched to a gene. CDR3 nucleotide sequence: TGTGCCAGTAGGATAACCGGGACAGGCAACACTGAAGCTTTCTTT. Protein product: CASRITGTGNTEAFF. Complete variable domain (other parts from reference TRBV19 and TRBJ1-1): DGGITQSPKYLFRKEGQNVTLSCEQNLNHDAMYWYRQDPGQGLRLIYYSQIVNDFQKGDIAEGYSVSREKKESFPLTVTSAQKNPTAFYLCASRITGTGNTEAFFGQGTRLTVV.

This sequence joins TRBV4-3 and TRBJ2-7; 7 nucleotides align to TRBD2. This CDR3 region has 13 residues. Losses at the gene ends were 3 bases for V and 5 bases for J; bases not matched to a gene: 4. Germline V gene sequence: CDR1 LGHNA, CDR2 YSLEER. The CDR3 region is CASSQDAGDEQYF. The CDR3 DNA sequence: TGCGCCAGCAGCCAGGACGCGGGGGACGAGCAGTACTTC.

V usage is TRBV4-3 and J usage is TRBJ2-1; 9 bases fit TRBD2. Looked up from germline, CDR1 is LGHNA and CDR2 is YSLEER. The CDR3 length is 15 residues. J gave up 8 bases and V 2 bases, and 7 bases lay outside the gene matches. CDR3 sequence reads: CASSQLAGGADEQFF. The CDR3, as DNA: TGCGCCAGCAGCCAACTCGCGGGGGGGGCGGATGAGCAGTTCTTC.

This clone was seen a few times. The CDR3 reads CASNPGQQAYEQYF. In nucleotides, the CDR3 is TGTGCCAGCAATCCGGGACAGCAGGCCTACGAGCAGTACTTC. The chain recombines TRBV18 with TRBJ2-5; 7 nucleotides line up with TRBD1. TRBJ2-7 matches the DNA end more closely, so the J call is doubtful. There are 14 residues in the CDR3. Germline V gives CDR1 KGHSH, CDR2 LQKENI.

V is TRBV25-1 and J is TRBJ2-7; TRBD2 is a possible D gene (6 bases). V lost 9 bases and J 5 bases, leaving 14 bases between the germline ends. Germline loops: CDR1 MGHDK, CDR2 SYGVNS. This CDR3 has 12 amino acids. CDR3 DNA sequence: TGTGCCAGTTACCATGGAGGGGACGAGCAGTACTTC. It specifies CASYHGGDEQYF.

The chain employs TRBV15 and TRBJ1-2; D is uncertain. This CDR3 has 14 amino acids. Germline CDR1 and CDR2: LNHNV and YYDKDF (reference sequence). Trimming pared 0 bases from V and 4 bases from J, leaving 9 bases between. The CDR3 loop reads CATSRDRVAYGYTF. The DNA for the CDR3 is TGTGCCACCAGCAGAGATCGCGTTGCCTATGGCTACACCTTC.

The CDR3, as DNA: TGTGCGGCCCAGTCACAGGCTAAAGTCCTTGGGGAAAAACTGTTTTTT. It specifies CAAQSQAKVLGEKLFF. The chain recombines TRBV27 with TRBJ1-4; possibly TRBD1 for D (5 bases). The germline gives CDR1 MNHEY, CDR2 SMNVEV (reference sequence). This CDR3 spans 16 amino acids.

The chain has TRBV7-8 and TRBJ1-4; TRBD1 aligns across 7 bases. J was trimmed by 7 bases and V by 5 bases; bases with no gene match: 4. CDR3 length: 13 residues. The germline V gene has CDR1 SGHVS and CDR2 FQNEAQ. CDR3: CASSGTVSEKLFF. CDR3 sequence (DNA): TGTGCCAGCAGCGGGACAGTCTCTGAAAAACTGTTTTTT.

The chain employs TRBV15 and TRBJ2-2, with a weak D call TRBD1 (5 bases). The CDR3 is 14 amino acids. Germline V lookup: CDR1 LNHNV, CDR2 YYDKDF (reference sequence). Between the trimmed V and J ends, which lost 6 bases and 6 bases, there was a span of 14 bases. The CDR3 loop reads CATRAGPNAGELFF. DNA of the CDR3: TGTGCCACCAGGGCAGGGCCCAATGCCGGGGAGCTGTTTTTT. Combining the CDR3 with reference TRBV15 and TRBJ2-2 gives the whole variable domain DAMVIQNPRYQVTQFGKPVTLSCSQTLNHNVMYWYQQKSSQAPKLLFHYYDKDFNNEADTPDNFQSRRPNTSFCFLDIRSPGLGDTAMYLCATRAGPNAGELFFGEGSRLTVL.

The gene calls are TRBV5-1 and TRBJ1-4; the D gene is possibly TRBD1 (6 bases). CDR3 length: 13 residues. Germline V CDR1 and CDR2: SGHRS, YFSETQ. V lost 0 bases, J lost 10 bases, and 10 bases lay in between. The CDR3 nucleotides are TGCGCCAGCAGCTTGGACAGGGATGGAAAACTGTTTTTT. Encoded protein: CASSLDRDGKLFF.

The CDR3 DNA reads as TGCGCCAGCAGCTCGCTCCTTGGGACAGGGGGCAACTCTGGGGCCAACGTCCTGACTTTC. Encoded protein: CASSSLLGTGGNSGANVLTF. This chain links TRBV5-1 with TRBJ2-6, with 12 bases that match TRBD1. Germline CDR1 and CDR2: SGHRS and YFSETQ. This CDR3 has 20 residues. Trimming removed 3 bases from V and 0 bases from J; junction bases left unmatched: 10.

This clone turned up a few times. The chain employs TRBV4-1 and TRBJ2-7; 10 nucleotides line up with TRBD2. CDR3 length equals 16 residues. Germline trimming cut 4 bases from V and 3 bases from J; bases unmatched to any gene: 9. Germline V gene sequence: CDR1 MGHRA, CDR2 YSYEKL. CDR3 nucleotide sequence: TGCGCCAGCAGCCGGGGTCCCGGGACTAGCGACTACGAGCAGTACTTC. Its protein product is CASSRGPGTSDYEQYF.

The genes are TRBV15 and TRBJ2-1, with TRBD2 matching 9 bases. The CDR3 has 18 residues. Germline V lookup: CDR1 LNHNV, CDR2 YYDKDF (reference sequence). V shed 0 bases and J 5 bases; nucleotides not matched to a gene: 11. CDR3 nucleotide sequence: TGTGCCACCAGCAGAGATTCCCGGGCGGGAGGGCTGGACAATGAGCAGTTCTTC. Translation gives CATSRDSRAGGLDNEQFF. Full variable domain (rest looked up from reference TRBV15 and TRBJ2-1): DAMVIQNPRYQVTQFGKPVTLSCSQTLNHNVMYWYQQKSSQAPKLLFHYYDKDFNNEADTPDNFQSRRPNTSFCFLDIRSPGLGDTAMYLCATSRDSRAGGLDNEQFFGPGTRLTVL.

This chain joins TRBV6-1 and TRBJ2-7; 10 bases line up with TRBD2. Trimming at V came to 8 bases and at J to 9 bases, leaving 16 bases not matched to a gene. This CDR3 region has 15 residues. Per germline, CDR1 MNHNS and CDR2 SASEGT. CDR3 DNA: TGTGCCAGCGCCGACCGAACTAGCGGGGCCCGTGGGCAGTACTTC. It encodes CASADRTSGARGQYF.

The rearrangement joins TRBV15 to TRBJ2-3; the D gene is possibly TRBD2 (7 bases). V lost 7 bases and J lost 2, with 16 bases in between. CDR3 length: 15 amino acids. The germline gives CDR1 LNHNV, CDR2 YYDKDF (reference sequence). The CDR3 DNA reads TGTGCCACCACGTGGAAGGGGGGGGTCACAGATACGCAGTATTTT. This codes for CATTWKGGVTDTQYF.

The rearrangement joins TRBV7-2 to TRBJ2-1; 8 bases are a match to TRBD2. The CDR3 totals 15 residues. V was pared by 5 bases and J by 7 bases, with 10 bases of the junction left unmatched. Germline V gene lookup returns CDR1 SGHTA and CDR2 FQGNSA. The CDR3 reads CASSPQRGKINEQFF. The CDR3 DNA reads TGTGCCAGCAGCCCCCAGCGGGGGAAGATAAATGAGCAGTTCTTC.

The chain links TRBV7-3 to TRBJ2-3, with TRBD2 identical over 8 bases. V dropped 3 bases and J dropped 4; count of bases not matched to a gene: 9. The CDR3 has 16 amino acids. CDR1 SGHTA and CDR2 FQGTGA come from the germline V gene. The CDR3 bases are TGTGCCAGCAGCTTTAAAAGGGGGACTAGACCAGATACGCAGTATTTT. Its protein product is CASSFKRGTRPDTQYF.

The sample holds one count of this clone. J is TRBJ1-2 and V is TRBV7-9, with 9 bases that match TRBD1. The germline V gene encodes CDR1 SEHNR and CDR2 FQNEAQ (reference sequence). There are 16 residues in the CDR3. V was clipped by 2 bases and J by 2 bases; unmatched bases: 6. CDR3 in DNA: TGTGCCAGCAGCTTAACTTGGGACAGGGTGAACTATGGCTACACCTTC. Amino acids: CASSLTWDRVNYGYTF.

The V call is TRBV5-4, the J call TRBJ2-1; 9 nucleotides align to TRBD1. Germline V gene sequence: CDR1 SGHNT, CDR2 YYREEE (reference sequence). The CDR3 consists of 15 residues. The V segment lost 4 bases and the J segment 7 bases; nucleotides outside the gene matches: 9. The CDR3 here is CASSPGDRAGNEQFF. The CDR3 DNA follows: TGTGCCAGCAGCCCCGGGGACAGGGCGGGAAATGAGCAGTTCTTC.

This CDR3 is CSATPGTDTQYF. Written as DNA, the CDR3 is TGCAGCGCCACACCCGGCACAGATACGCAGTATTTT. The gene calls are TRBV29-1 and TRBJ2-3; the D is unclear. Germline V gene lookup returns CDR1 SQVTM and CDR2 ANQGSEA. V lost 7 bases, J lost 1 base, and 9 bases lay in between. This CDR3 contains 12 residues.

This sequence joins TRBV27 and TRBJ1-5; possibly TRBD1 for D (5 bases). This CDR3 has 14 amino acids. CDR1 MNHEY and CDR2 SMNVEV come from the germline V gene (reference sequence). V was clipped by 7 bases and J by 7 bases, with 17 bases between them. The CDR3 loop reads CASTPPGGNQPQHF. CDR3 nucleotide sequence: TGTGCCAGCACCCCACCCGGGGGTAACCAGCCCCAGCATTTT.

Only a few counts were recorded for this clone. The rearrangement uses TRBV5-1 and TRBJ1-4; no clear D gene. The CDR3 has 15 amino acids. Deletions cut 1 base from V and 0 bases from J, with 7 bases between. Germline CDR1 and CDR2: SGHRS and YFSETQ. CDR3 sequence: CASSLSTATNEKLFF. For the CDR3, the DNA is TGCGCCAGCAGCTTGAGCACGGCAACTAATGAAAAACTGTTTTTT.

V usage is TRBV29-1 and J usage is TRBJ2-5; perhaps TRBD1 as D (5 bases). CDR3 length: 12 residues. CDR1 and CDR2 (germline): SQVTM, ANQGSEA. V was trimmed by 7 bases and J by 0 bases, leaving 9 bases between them. CDR3 in DNA: TGCAGCGCCGGACAAAACCAAGAGACCCAGTACTTC. Translated, it gives CSAGQNQETQYF.

The V gene is TRBV5-1, the J gene TRBJ1-6, with unresolved D. This CDR3 is built from 14 residues. Germline loops: CDR1 SGHRS, CDR2 YFSETQ. Trimming removed 0 bases from V and 7 bases from J, with 8 bases in between. Here the CDR3 reads CASSLGQINSPLHF. CDR3 coding DNA: TGCGCCAGCAGCTTGGGTCAGATCAATTCACCCCTCCACTTT.

This chain connects TRBV5-6 to TRBJ2-7; no firm D call. CDR1 and CDR2 from the germline V gene are SGHDT and YYEEEE. CDR3 length equals 15 residues. The V gene lost 0 bases and the J gene lost 0 bases, with 10 bases spanning the gap. The CDR3 sequence is CASSLALESSYEQYF. DNA of the CDR3: TGTGCCAGCAGCTTGGCCCTGGAGAGCTCCTACGAGCAGTACTTC.

The CDR3 DNA sequence: TGTGCCAGCAGCCCAATACAGGGGGCTGGGACTAATGAAAAACTGTTTTTT. Translating it yields CASSPIQGAGTNEKLFF. The V gene is TRBV7-9, the J gene TRBJ1-4, with 9 bases fitting TRBD1. With 5 bases clipped from V and 2 bases from J, the junction kept 9 bases outside the gene matches. Germline CDR1 SEHNR, CDR2 FQNEAQ (reference sequence). The length of the CDR3 is 17 residues.

The chain uses TRBV7-6 and TRBJ2-1; 13 nucleotides agree with TRBD2. V trimming: 4 bases; J trimming: 7 bases; junction bases outside the gene matches: 7. Germline V gene data show CDR1 as SGHVS and CDR2 as FNYEAQ. The CDR3 is 16 residues long. The CDR3 region is CASSSRLAGGGNEQFF. The DNA for the CDR3 is TGTGCCAGCAGCTCCAGACTAGCGGGGGGCGGGAATGAGCAGTTCTTC.

This clone occurred a few times. The rearrangement joins TRBV2 to TRBJ2-7, with a weak D call TRBD2 (6 bases). From germline, CDR1 is SNHLY and CDR2 FYNNEI. CDR3 length equals 20 residues. Trimming took 0 bases from V and 1 from J, leaving 25 bases between them. The CDR3 DNA follows: TGTGCCAGCAGTGAAGCGCTTGGACGTTACGGGACTCGCAGTTCCTACGAGCAGTACTTC. Translating gives CASSEALGRYGTRSSYEQYF.

The CDR3 DNA reads TGTGCCAGGGGGATAGCGGGGGGTCAAGAGACCCAGTACTTC. It translates to CARGIAGGQETQYF. The chain joins TRBV7-6 to TRBJ2-5; 10 nucleotides line up with TRBD2. Germline loops: CDR1 SGHVS, CDR2 FNYEAQ. This CDR3 has 14 residues. With 9 bases clipped from V and 2 bases from J, the junction kept 6 bases outside the gene matches.